Listed below are T cell receptor beta chains from one sample, sequenced in a study of blood T cell repertoires in COVID-19. Sequencing was performed with immunoSEQ multiplex PCR; in TCRdb, only in-frame clones are kept and a portion is missing. Among just over 90,000 clones, roughly nine tenths were seen once, and the ten largest hold less than 2%. The sequencing sample was made of peripheral blood. The receptors stem from a human donor with active COVID-19. The donor label of this sample is uncertain. CDR3s include the opening cysteine and the closing phenylalanine or tryptophan. A D gene is named only where the DNA matches it firmly. Clone sizes are given selectively: once, few, many, or a class where the clone is expanded.

TRBJ2-3	TRBV5-1	.	.	TGCGCCAGCACTTTGGCTGGCACAGATACGCAGTATTTT	CASTLAGTDTQYF
TRBJ2-1	TRBV25-1	TRBD2	.	TGTGCCAGCAGTGACATCTTTGGAGGGACTACAGATGAGCAGTTCTTC	CASSDIFGGTTDEQFF
TRBJ1-1	TRBV6-1	.	.	TGTGCCAGCAGTGACGCCCGGGGGACCATGAACACTGAAGCTTTCTTT	CASSDARGTMNTEAFF
TRBJ2-7	TRBV6-2/TRBV6-3	.	.	TGTGCCAGCAGTTATAATGTTGCAGGCTACGAGCAGTACTTC	CASSYNVAGYEQYF
TRBJ1-2	TRBV23-1	TRBD1	.	TGCGCCAGCAGAGGGGACAGGGGCTACACCTTC	CASRGDRGYTF
TRBJ1-2	TRBV4-3	TRBD1	.	TGCGCCAGCAGCCAAGATCGGACAGGGAATCTTGGCTACACCTTC	CASSQDRTGNLGYTF
TRBJ2-1	TRBV7-2	TRBD2	.	TGTGCCAGCAGCTTCCGGGGGGTACGAGACAATGAGCAGTTCTTC	CASSFRGVRDNEQFF
TRBJ1-1	TRBV20-1	.	.	TGCAGTTGGTTAGACACTGAAGCTTTCTTT	CSWLDTEAFF
TRBJ2-5	TRBV29-1	.	.	TGCAGCGGCGCCACAATCCCAGGGATCCAAGAGACCCAGTACTTC	CSGATIPGIQETQYF
TRBJ1-5	TRBV6-5	.	.	TGTGCCAGCAGTTACTCGGGGGCAGGGAATCAGCCCCAGCATTTT	CASSYSGAGNQPQHF
TRBJ2-1	TRBV7-8	.	.	TGTGCCAGCAGCTTACCCCAACTAGCTTCCGATGAGCAGTTCTTC	CASSLPQLASDEQFF
TRBJ2-1	TRBV7-2	.	.	TGTGCCAGCAGCACAACCTCCTACAATGAGCAGTTCTTC	CASSTTSYNEQFF
TRBJ1-5	TRBV6-7	TRBD1	.	TGTGCCAGCAGTTACCCTACGACAGGGGAGGGCAATCAGCCCCAGCATTTT	CASSYPTTGEGNQPQHF
TRBJ2-3	TRBV19	TRBD2	.	TGTGCCAGTAGTATATTGCGGGGGGGCTCCCTTAGCACAGATACGCAGTATTTT	CASSILRGGSLSTDTQYF
TRBJ1-4	TRBV7-2	.	once	TGTGCCAGCAGCTTAGACTTTCGGAGTGAAAAACTGTTTTTT	CASSLDFRSEKLFF
TRBJ1-1	TRBV18	.	.	TGTGCCAGCTCACCATTACTAAGGACTGAAGCTTTCTTT	CASSPLLRTEAFF
TRBJ1-6	TRBV4-3	.	.	TGCGCCAGCAGCCAAGTTCAGGGAAGAGGTTCACCCCTCCACTTT	CASSQVQGRGSPLHF
TRBJ2-1	TRBV5-1	.	once	TGCGCCAGCAGCTTGCTGACGGGGGACTACAATGAGCAGTTCTTC	CASSLLTGDYNEQFF
TRBJ2-1	TRBV7-9	.	.	TGTGCCAGCAGCTTAGCGACTCAGGGGAAGGGTGAGCAGTTCTTC	CASSLATQGKGEQFF
TRBJ1-4	TRBV4-3	.	.	TGCGCCAGCAGCCAAGTGTTAGCGGAAAAACTGTTTTTT	CASSQVLAEKLFF
TRBJ2-5	TRBV7-9	TRBD1	.	TGTGCCAGCAGCTTCGCGACAGGGATCCAAGAGACCCAGTACTTC	CASSFATGIQETQYF
TRBJ2-3	TRBV10-3	TRBD2	.	TGTGCCATCAGGGGACTAGCGGGGGGGCCGGTCCCCACAGATACGCAGTATTTT	CAIRGLAGGPVPTDTQYF
TRBJ2-5	TRBV5-1	.	.	TGCGCCAGCAGCTTGATTACGGGAATGGGGGAGACCCAGTACTTC	CASSLITGMGETQYF
TRBJ2-2	TRBV9	TRBD2	.	TGTGCCAGCAGCGTTGCCGGGAGGGGCACCGGGGAGCTGTTTTTT	CASSVAGRGTGELFF
TRBJ2-3	TRBV7-2	.	.	TGTGCCAGCAGCTTAGCGCGACTAGTTCGCACAGATACGCAGTATTTT	CASSLARLVRTDTQYF
TRBJ1-4	TRBV29-1	TRBD1	.	TGCAGCGTTGAAGATAGGGACAGTAATGAAAAACTGTTTTTT	CSVEDRDSNEKLFF
TRBJ2-7	TRBV2	.	few	TGTGCCAGCAGTGAAGGGGCCTTGAAGTACGAGCAGTACTTC	CASSEGALKYEQYF
TRBJ1-5	TRBV29-1	TRBD1	.	TGCAGAACCTGGGACAGGGAGGGGGATCAGCCCCAGCATTTT	CRTWDREGDQPQHF
TRBJ2-1	TRBV7-9	TRBD2	.	TGTGCCAGCAGCACCAGCGGGACCTTCTACAATGAGCAGTTCTTC	CASSTSGTFYNEQFF
TRBJ1-4	TRBV6-5	.	.	TGTGCCAGCAGTTACGCCGGGGCAACTAATGAAAAACTGTTTTTT	CASSYAGATNEKLFF
TRBJ2-4	TRBV18	.	.	TGTGCCAGCTCACCGGGCTCCACTGTCTTACAGTACTTC	CASSPGSTVLQYF
TRBJ1-5	TRBV6-5	TRBD1	.	TGTGCCAGCAGTACGACAGGGATAGGCAATCAGCCCCAGCATTTT	CASSTTGIGNQPQHF
TRBJ1-1	TRBV12-5	.	few	TGTGCTAGTGGTAAGGCGGGGTCAGAAGCTTTCTTT	CASGKAGSEAFF
TRBJ1-1	TRBV5-1	TRBD1	.	TGCGCCAGCAGCTTGACCTGGGACAGGGGGCGTACTGAAGCTTTCTTT	CASSLTWDRGRTEAFF
TRBJ2-3	TRBV20-1	.	.	TGCAGTGCTAGACTGACAGATACGCAGTATTTT	CSARLTDTQYF
TRBJ2-6	TRBV2	.	.	TGTGCCAGCAGTGAAGCGGGGCATGGGGCCAACGTCCTGACTTTC	CASSEAGHGANVLTF
TRBJ1-1	TRBV7-2	.	.	TGTGCCAGCAGCCCACAGGGAAGGATGGCTGAAGCTTTCTTT	CASSPQGRMAEAFF
TRBJ2-1	TRBV7-9	TRBD2	.	TGTGCCAGCAGCTGGGGGGGGACCGTTGTTGAGCAGTTCTTC	CASSWGGTVVEQFF
TRBJ2-5	TRBV19	.	.	TGTGCCAGTAGTCGTAACCGGGACATTGGTACCCAGTACTTC	CASSRNRDIGTQYF
TRBJ2-7	TRBV5-4	TRBD2	.	TGTGCCAGCAGCCGACTAGCGGGTACATCCTACGAGCAGTACTTC	CASSRLAGTSYEQYF
TRBJ2-1	TRBV19	TRBD2	.	TGTGCCAGTAGTAGTTCAGCGGGGCCCCTCTACAATGAGCAGTTCTTC	CASSSSAGPLYNEQFF
TRBJ1-1	TRBV5-1	TRBD1	.	TGCGCCAGCAGCCCAGGGGGACAGGACACTGAAGCTTTCTTT	CASSPGGQDTEAFF
TRBJ2-2	TRBV30	TRBD1	.	TGTGCCTGGAGTGGGACAGGGGCCGGGGAGCTGTTTTTT	CAWSGTGAGELFF
TRBJ1-2	TRBV28	.	.	TGTGCCAGCAGTGAAAGAGGGCATGGTCGTGGCTACACCTTC	CASSERGHGRGYTF
TRBJ1-4	TRBV5-6	.	once	TGTGCCAGCAGTATGGCGGGGGGCGATGAAAAACTGTTTTTT	CASSMAGGDEKLFF
TRBJ1-6	TRBV5-1	TRBD1	.	TGCGCCAGCAGCTTCTCCGGGACAGGGAATTCACCCCTCCACTTT	CASSFSGTGNSPLHF